Presented here are 25 T cell receptor beta chains from one specimen sequenced in a study of T cell responses to AZD1222 COVID-19 vaccine. Measured with immunoSEQ multiplex PCR; TCRdb has only the in-frame clones, and not every one. The sample shows some 100,000 clones, about 90% of them seen only once. The specimen comprised peripheral blood, sampled on day 0 of AZD1222 vaccination. These receptors originate from an adult in good health.

J is TRBJ2-3 and V is TRBV18; 7 positions match TRBD1. This CDR3 is 16 amino acids long. V lost 1 base to trimming and J lost 5 bases; unmatched junction nucleotides: 9. Germline CDR1 reads KGHSH; CDR2 reads LQKENI. In DNA, the CDR3 is TGTGCCAGCTCACCACGGGAAGCGAGGGGGCAAGATACGCAGTATTTT. It encodes CASSPREARGQDTQYF.

CDR3 sequence: CASSLGGLSPLHF. The CDR3 DNA follows: TGTGCCAGCAGCTTAGGAGGGTTGTCACCCCTCCACTTT. The V and J genes are TRBV7-8 and TRBJ1-6, with no clear D. V lost 1 base and J lost 10, with 8 bases in between. The germline CDR1 and CDR2 sequences are SGHVS and FQNEAQ. This CDR3 comprises 13 residues.

The chain has TRBV27 and TRBJ1-5, with 10 bases identical to TRBD1. CDR1 and CDR2 (germline): MNHEY, SMNVEV (reference sequence). This CDR3 region has 15 residues. V trimming: 2 bases; J trimming: 2 bases; junction bases outside the gene matches: 0. The CDR3 sequence: CASSLGTGGNQPQHF. CDR3 DNA: TGTGCCAGCAGTTTAGGGACAGGGGGCAATCAGCCCCAGCATTTT.

The V gene is TRBV29-1, the J gene TRBJ1-2; no reliable D call. V was pared by 8 bases and J by 2 bases, with 9 bases between. Germline V gene lookup returns CDR1 SQVTM and CDR2 ANQGSEA. The CDR3 is 11 residues long. Here the CDR3 DNA reads TGCAGCATCCCCGGGAACTATGGCTACACCTTC. Protein sequence: CSIPGNYGYTF. The variable domain in full, completed from reference TRBV29-1 and TRBJ1-2, reads SAVISQKPSRDICQRGTSLTIQCQVDSQVTMMFWYRQQPGQSLTLIATANQGSEATYESGFVIDKFPISRPNLTFSTLTVSNMSPEDSSIYLCSIPGNYGYTFGSGTRLTVV.

The chain recombines TRBV30 with TRBJ2-5; D perhaps matches TRBD1 (6 bases). The CDR3 is made up of 13 amino acids. Per germline, CDR1 GTSNPN and CDR2 SVGIG (reference sequence). Trimming stripped 2 bases from V and 1 base from J, with 8 bases between. The CDR3 DNA reads as TGTGCCTGGAGTACAGGGACCCAAGAGACCCAGTACTTC. Its translation: CAWSTGTQETQYF.

The chain is built from TRBV5-1 and TRBJ1-1; possibly TRBD1 for D (6 bases). The CDR3 is 15 amino acids. The germline CDR1 and CDR2 sequences are SGHRS and YFSETQ. V shed 2 bases and J shed 4 bases, with 15 bases lying between them. The CDR3 region has the DNA TGCGCCAGCAGCTTATGGGGGGCTGAGGGCACTGAAGCTTTCTTT. Translation gives CASSLWGAEGTEAFF.

For this clone: Mismatch with germline at one junction end may stem from a read error. This chain connects TRBV7-7 to TRBJ2-5, with a weak D call TRBD2 (6 bases). Germline V gene data show CDR1 as SSHAT and CDR2 as FNYEAQ (reference sequence). This CDR3 has 15 residues. CDR3 nucleotides: TGTGCTAGCAGCTTAGTCGGAGGGAAGGAAGAGACCCAGTACTTC. This translates into CASSLVGGKEETQYF.

V gene TRBV2 combines with J gene TRBJ1-4; D not resolved. V lost 8 bases, J lost 5 bases, and 9 bases lay in between. The CDR3 extends over 12 amino acids. From germline, CDR1 is SNHLY and CDR2 FYNNEI. The CDR3 reads CASGQENEKLFF. The DNA of the CDR3 is TGTGCCAGCGGCCAGGAGAATGAAAAACTGTTTTTT.

The genes are TRBV27 and TRBJ2-7; D may match TRBD1 or TRBD2 (6 bases each). Germline-derived CDR1 and CDR2 are MNHEY and SMNVEV (reference sequence). Deletions cut 6 bases from V and 4 bases from J, with 19 bases between. This CDR3 spans 15 amino acids. In nucleotides, the CDR3 is TGTGCCAGCAGCTCCTGGGGGGCAGGGGAATACGAGCAGTACTTC. This translates into CASSSWGAGEYEQYF.

The genes are TRBV21-1 and TRBJ2-1; the table's TRBD2 call for D was not verified on the DNA. TRBV21-1 is a pseudogene locus. The CDR3 totals 15 residues. In DNA form, the CDR3 reads TGTGCCAGCAGCAAAGCGACGAGGAGTTACAATGAGCAGTTCTTC. Translating gives CASSKATRSYNEQFF.

This chain links TRBV6-5 with TRBJ1-4; 9 bases fit TRBD1. In germline, CDR1 is MNHEY, CDR2 SVGAGI. This CDR3 contains 14 residues. V was pared by 6 bases and J by 5 bases, with 4 bases of the junction left unmatched. This chain's CDR3 is CASREGQGNEKLFF. The CDR3 nucleotides read TGTGCCAGCAGGGAGGGACAGGGAAATGAAAAACTGTTTTTT.

The chain has TRBV6-5 and TRBJ2-7; possible D gene TRBD2, 5 bases. Germline CDR1 reads MNHEY; CDR2 reads SVGAGI. The V and J ends lost 2 bases and 0 bases respectively, with 8 bases between them. This CDR3 is built from 14 residues. CDR3: CASSYRGNSYEQYF. CDR3 sequence (DNA): TGTGCCAGCAGTTACAGAGGGAACTCCTACGAGCAGTACTTC.

The chain couples TRBV18 to TRBJ2-5, with TRBD2 identical over 10 bases. After removal of 0 bases from V and 2 bases from J, the junction contained 18 bases not matched to a gene. The germline V gene encodes CDR1 KGHSH and CDR2 LQKENI. The CDR3 covers 21 residues. Here the CDR3 reads CASSPPDVEAGGTWGQETQYF. The DNA for the CDR3 is TGTGCCAGCTCACCACCTGATGTAGAAGCGGGGGGGACGTGGGGTCAAGAGACCCAGTACTTC.

CDR3 nucleotide sequence: TGTGCCAGCAGCGTAGACGGGAGGGCCGGGTACGAGCAGTACTTC. This sequence encodes CASSVDGRAGYEQYF. The genes are TRBV9 and TRBJ2-7; 8 nucleotides line up with TRBD2. This CDR3 has 15 residues. J gave up 4 bases and V 0 bases, and 6 bases lay outside the gene matches. Germline assignment: CDR1 SGDLS and CDR2 YYNGEE.

The gene calls are TRBV30 and TRBJ1-4; D is possibly TRBD1 (6 bases). The CDR3 loop spans 11 amino acids. Germline CDR1 GTSNPN, CDR2 SVGIG (reference sequence). The ends were cut back, 8 bases at V and 8 bases at J, with 12 bases in the middle. The CDR3, as DNA: TGTGCCGGAAAAACAGGGGAAAAACTGTTTTTT. This gives the protein CAGKTGEKLFF.

The chain combines TRBV7-9 with TRBJ1-3; TRBD1 aligns across 8 bases. V was clipped by 5 bases and J by 0 bases; unmatched bases: 12. The CDR3 contains 18 residues. From germline, CDR1 is SEHNR and CDR2 FQNEAQ (reference sequence). For the CDR3, the DNA is TGTGCCAGCAGCCGACAGGGGTCGCCTCGACTCTCTGGAAACACCATATATTTT. Translating it yields CASSRQGSPRLSGNTIYF.

CDR3 in amino acids: CASSLRTGRSNQPQHF. The CDR3, as DNA: TGTGCCAGCAGTCTTCGGACAGGGAGAAGCAATCAGCCCCAGCATTTT. J is TRBJ1-5 and V is TRBV2; 8 bases fit TRBD1. Per the germline V gene, CDR1 is SNHLY and CDR2 is FYNNEI. After removal of 5 bases from V and 1 base from J, the junction contained 7 bases not matched to a gene. This CDR3 comprises 16 residues.

In this sample, this clone turned up once. The rearrangement uses TRBV11-2 and TRBJ1-2, with a weak D call TRBD1 (6 bases). V was pared by 0 bases and J by 6 bases, with 8 bases between. This CDR3 region has 13 residues. Per germline, CDR1 SGHAT and CDR2 FQNNGV. The CDR3 loop is CASSLEAGDGYTF. The CDR3 DNA sequence: TGTGCCAGCAGCTTAGAGGCAGGGGATGGCTACACCTTC.

The chain recombines TRBV4-1 with TRBJ1-3, with D perhaps matching TRBD1 (5 bases). Germline values: CDR1 MGHRA, CDR2 YSYEKL. Trimming stripped 0 bases from V and 1 base from J, with 16 bases between. The CDR3 covers 18 residues. CDR3 residues: CASSQEGRAGGSGNTIYF. CDR3 in DNA: TGCGCCAGCAGCCAAGAAGGCAGGGCCGGTGGGTCTGGAAACACCATATATTTT.

The chain combines TRBV19 with TRBJ1-4; 8 bases agree with TRBD1. The CDR3 loop spans 14 amino acids. Germline assignment: CDR1 LNHDA and CDR2 SQIVND (reference sequence). Losses at the gene ends were 6 bases for V and 4 bases for J; bases not matched to a gene: 4. The CDR3 DNA is TGTGCCAGTAGCTCAGACAGGGGTAATGAAAAACTGTTTTTT. As protein: CASSSDRGNEKLFF. Combining the CDR3 with reference TRBV19 and TRBJ1-4 gives the whole variable domain DGGITQSPKYLFRKEGQNVTLSCEQNLNHDAMYWYRQDPGQGLRLIYYSQIVNDFQKGDIAEGYSVSREKKESFPLTVTSAQKNPTAFYLCASSSDRGNEKLFFGSGTQLSVL.

The chain recombines TRBV18 with TRBJ1-2; TRBD1 aligns across 10 bases. The CDR3 is made up of 15 amino acids. In germline, CDR1 is KGHSH, CDR2 LQKENI. V shed 3 bases, J shed 4 bases, and the junction held 5 bases outside the gene matches. CDR3: CASSPGQGTSYGYTF. CDR3 DNA sequence: TGTGCCAGCTCACCGGGACAGGGGACTTCCTATGGCTACACCTTC. The whole variable domain, filled in from reference TRBV18 and TRBJ1-2, reads NAGVMQNPRHLVRRRGQEARLRCSPMKGHSHVYWYRQLPEEGLKFMVYLQKENIIDESGMPKERFSAEFPKEGPSILRIQQVVRGDSAAYFCASSPGQGTSYGYTFGSGTRLTVV.

This clone was observed a handful of times. In DNA form, the CDR3 reads TGCGCCAGCAGCCCAAGGGGACAGGGGGTGGGAGATACGCAGTATTTT. This gives the protein CASSPRGQGVGDTQYF. J is TRBJ2-3 and V is TRBV5-1; 11 bases fit TRBD1. The trim removed 4 bases at V and 5 bases at J, leaving 9 bases unmatched. The CDR3 covers 16 residues. From germline, CDR1 is SGHRS and CDR2 YFSETQ.

The CDR3 DNA follows: TGCGCCAGCAGCCAGGGTAGGTCCGGAAACACCATATATTTT. This translates into CASSQGRSGNTIYF. The chain combines TRBV4-1 with TRBJ1-3; unclear D gene. Trimming stripped 3 bases from V and 4 bases from J, with 10 bases between. There are 14 residues in the CDR3. Germline values: CDR1 MGHRA, CDR2 YSYEKL.

This clone was recorded once. The rearrangement uses TRBV24-1 and TRBJ2-5; TRBD2 matches at 9 bases. The CDR3 has 16 amino acids. V lost 9 bases to trimming and J lost 2 bases; unmatched junction nucleotides: 12. The germline gives CDR1 KGHDR, CDR2 SFDVKD. The CDR3 loop reads CATSGAGLAGQETQYF. The CDR3 region has the DNA TGTGCCACCTCCGGTGCGGGGCTAGCGGGGCAAGAGACCCAGTACTTC.

This chain uses TRBV19 with TRBJ1-1, with D possibly matching TRBD1 (6 bases). CDR1 LNHDA and CDR2 SQIVND come from the germline V gene (reference sequence). The germline V and J ends were trimmed by 6 bases and 4 bases, with 18 bases remaining between them. CDR3 length: 15 residues. The CDR3 protein is CASRLRGGLGTEAFF. The CDR3 DNA sequence: TGTGCCAGTAGGCTGAGAGGGGGTCTTGGCACTGAAGCTTTCTTT.